The next 19 T cell receptor beta chains were all read from a single sample in a study of CD8 T cells in ankylosing spondylitis. MiXCR was run by TCRdb on the 5' RACE reads, yielding one entry per CDR3 protein. This repertoire shows roughly 280,000 distinct CDR3 sequences, over 15% found once; its top ten account for roughly 8.3%. The sequencing input was blood, either unsorted or a sorted T cell fraction (not recorded which). The source is a male donor with ankylosing spondylitis or in good health (not recorded which).

The chain employs TRBV10-3 and TRBJ2-7; D is possibly TRBD2 (5 bases). The CDR3 loop spans 12 amino acids. V lost 3 bases, J lost 7 bases, and 10 bases lay in between. Per the germline V gene, CDR1 is ENHRY and CDR2 is SYGVKD. CDR3: CAISDGVSEQYV. The CDR3 DNA follows: TGTGCCATCAGTGACGGGGTATCAGAGCAGTACGTC.

This chain joins TRBV28 and TRBJ2-2, with D possibly matching TRBD2 (5 bases). Trimming removed 5 bases at V and 2 bases at J, with 15 bases between. The length of the CDR3 is 16 residues. Germline lookup yields CDR1 MDHEN and CDR2 SYDVKM. The CDR3 DNA follows: TGTGCCAGCAGTCCACCGGGCGGGCTCAACACCGGGGAGCTGTTTTTT. The encoded protein is CASSPPGGLNTGELFF.

This clonotype was seen repeatedly, ten times or more. The chain links TRBV10-3 to TRBJ2-5; TRBD2 aligns across 8 bases. In germline, CDR1 is ENHRY, CDR2 SYGVKD. V gave up 10 bases and J gave up 5 bases; unmatched junction bases: 9. The CDR3 runs to 13 residues. The CDR3 is CATTGGPGETQYF. CDR3 nucleotide sequence: TGTGCCACCACGGGGGGGCCAGGGGAGACCCAGTACTTC.

CDR3 region: CASSPGVRVREQFF. For the CDR3, the DNA is TGTGCCAGCAGCCCCGGGGTTAGGGTTCGAGAGCAGTTCTTC. The genes are TRBV3-1 and TRBJ2-1; D possibly corresponds to TRBD2 (5 bases). CDR1 is LGHDT and CDR2 is YNNKEL in the germline V gene (reference sequence). Trimming removed 4 bases from V and 10 bases from J, with 17 bases in between. CDR3 length: 14 amino acids.

This clonotype was seen a few times. The chain combines TRBV2 with TRBJ2-7, with TRBD1 matching 7 bases. The V gene end was trimmed by 6 bases and the J gene end by 3 bases; junction bases not matched to a gene: 26. The CDR3 extends over 20 amino acids. Germline CDR1 reads SNHLY; CDR2 reads FYNNEI. The CDR3 protein is CASRSGTAFRTVLSNYEQYV. As DNA, the CDR3 is TGTGCCAGCAGATCCGGGACAGCGTTTAGGACCGTTTTATCTAACTACGAGCAGTACGTC.

The sample holds a few counts of this clonotype. The V gene is TRBV6-1, the J gene TRBJ2-1, with 8 bases fitting TRBD2. Germline CDR1 is MNHNS and CDR2 is SASEGT. This CDR3 comprises 14 residues. V lost 10 bases, J lost 0 bases, and 5 bases stayed unmatched. The CDR3 loop is CATSSGSSYNEQFF. The DNA for the CDR3 is TGTGCCACCTCCAGCGGGAGCTCCTACAATGAGCAGTTCTTC.

V is TRBV20-1 and J is TRBJ2-3, with D maybe TRBD2 (5 bases). This CDR3 contains 14 residues. CDR1 is DFQATT, CDR2 SNEGSKA, per germline (reference sequence). Deletions cut 1 base from V and 4 bases from J, with 12 bases between. The CDR3 nucleotides read TGCAGTGCTAGAGTCAGCAGGCGGGCAGATACGCAGTATTTT. Translated: CSARVSRRADTQYF.

This clonotype was recorded a few times. The CDR3 DNA reads TGTGCCAGCAGCCTAAGGGGAACAACTAATGAAAAACTGTTTTTT. Protein product: CASSLRGTTNEKLFF. The chain employs TRBV7-8 and TRBJ1-4; tentative D call: TRBD1 (5 bases). The ends were cut back, 5 bases at V and 0 bases at J, with 10 bases in the middle. Germline CDR1 is SGHVS and CDR2 is FQNEAQ. This CDR3 contains 15 residues.

The gene calls are TRBV5-1 and TRBJ1-4; 8 bases match TRBD1. Germline V gives CDR1 SGHRS, CDR2 YFSETQ. This CDR3 is built from 17 residues. V gave up 4 bases and J gave up 0 bases; unmatched junction bases: 8. The CDR3 spells CASSLQGGKATNEKLFF. DNA for the CDR3: TGCGCCAGCAGCCTACAGGGGGGCAAAGCAACTAATGAAAAACTGTTTTTT.

The V gene is TRBV10-2, the J gene TRBJ2-3, with 14 bases identical to TRBD2. The CDR3 is 15 amino acids. J gave up 4 bases and V 4 bases, and 1 base lay outside the gene matches. Germline V gives CDR1 WSHSY, CDR2 SAAADI. Written as DNA, the CDR3 is TGCGCCAGCAGTGCGGGACTAGCGGGGGCAGATACGCAGTATTTT. Its translation is CASSAGLAGADTQYF.

The CDR3 nucleotides are TGTGCCAGCAGCAGGCAGGGTCCCGCGAACACCGGGGAGCTGTTTTTT. This gives the protein CASSRQGPANTGELFF. The chain has TRBV11-3 and TRBJ2-2; possible D gene TRBD1, 5 bases. V shed 5 bases and J shed 0 bases, with 13 bases lying between them. Germline CDR1 is SGHNT and CDR2 is YENEEA. CDR3 length: 16 residues.

This clonotype was detected only a few times. V and J are TRBV14 and TRBJ2-2; D unclear. The CDR3 consists of 12 residues. V lost 4 bases, J lost 6 bases, and 6 bases lay in between. CDR1 and CDR2 (germline): SGHDN, FVKESK. The CDR3 here is CASSPGSGELFF. CDR3 DNA sequence: TGTGCCAGCAGCCCCGGGTCCGGGGAGCTGTTTTTT.

This clonotype occurred a few times. The genes are TRBV12-3 or TRBV12-4 and TRBJ2-3; D may correspond to TRBD1 or TRBD2 (5 bases each). The germline V and J ends were trimmed by 4 bases and 8 bases, with 10 bases remaining between them. This CDR3 is built from 12 residues. The CDR3 sequence is CASSWGPLTQYF. Here the CDR3 DNA reads TGTGCCAGCAGTTGGGGACCTCTTACGCAGTATTTT.

The V and J genes are TRBV4-2 and TRBJ1-6; no clear D. The CDR3 sequence is 17 residues long. Germline V lookup: CDR1 LGHNA, CDR2 YNFKEQ. V was cut by 2 bases and J by 6 bases, with 17 bases left in between. CDR3 amino acids: CASSQIGGSWSNSPLHF. CDR3 DNA: TGTGCCAGCAGCCAAATAGGCGGCAGTTGGAGTAATTCACCCCTCCACTTT.

In its sample, this clonotype was seen a few times. The chain employs TRBV12-3 or TRBV12-4 and TRBJ2-5, with D hard to call. The V gene lost 1 base and the J gene lost 1 base, with 10 bases spanning the gap. The CDR3 runs to 15 residues. The CDR3 spells CASSLGRGIQETQYF. CDR3 bases: TGTGCCAGCAGTTTAGGACGCGGTATCCAAGAGACCCAGTACTTC.

This clonotype was found a few times. The chain uses TRBV14 and TRBJ2-5, with TRBD2 matching over 11 bases. Germline CDR1 and CDR2: SGHDN and FVKESK. The CDR3 loop spans 18 amino acids. The junction had 11 bases not matched to a gene; V was cut back by 1 base and J by 4 bases. In DNA form, the CDR3 reads TGTGCCAGCAGCCAAGGCAGACTAGCGGGGAATTCAGGAGAGACCCAGTACTTC. Translating gives CASSQGRLAGNSGETQYF.

This clonotype has only a few counts. V gene TRBV10-3 combines with J gene TRBJ2-5; 8 positions match TRBD2. The V gene's germline CDR1 is ENHRY and CDR2 SYGVKD. Losses at the gene ends were 6 bases for V and 2 bases for J; bases not matched to a gene: 5. This CDR3 spans 14 amino acids. CDR3 DNA: TGTGCCATCAGCGCTGCGGGGGGACAAGAGACCCAGTACTTC. It encodes CAISAAGGQETQYF.

This chain uses TRBV20-1 with TRBJ2-1, with TRBD1 matching 8 bases. CDR3 length equals 14 residues. Germline V gives CDR1 DFQATT, CDR2 SNEGSKA (reference sequence). Trimming removed 3 bases from V and 4 bases from J; junction bases left unmatched: 5. The CDR3 region is CSASAGGNYNEQFF. CDR3 bases: TGCAGTGCTAGTGCAGGGGGCAATTACAATGAGCAGTTCTTC.

This clonotype was counted ten times or more. The chain links TRBV29-1 to TRBJ2-3; D is ambiguous. Trimming pared 6 bases from V and 11 bases from J, leaving 15 bases between. Germline CDR1 SQVTM, CDR2 ANQGSEA. CDR3 size: 11 residues. Written as DNA, the CDR3 is TGCAGCGTGGACCGGGCCTCTAGGCAGTATTTT. This encodes CSVDRASRQYF.